One TCR beta chain is described in this entry. There is no known antigen for this receptor. One base away there is no much larger clone; base qualities are not given. The data stem from a study of shared clonotypes between healthy human individuals (dated by TCRdb to about 2020). Study-level background: The cohort comprised a couple of women and three men aged 18 to 49 years. Each donor's leukapheresis produced roughly between roughly 0.94 and 9.5 billion PBMCs. To increase sequencing depth and limit assay-specific biases, TCR repertoire library preparation and sequencing were carried out by different laboratories using diverse techniques. To estimate repertoire size and how much clonotype sharing occurs between individuals, the study deeply sequenced the blood TCR repertoires of several healthy adults. For each donor, three plates each were used for CD4 naive and CD4 memory, two plates were used for CD8 naive, and one plate was used for CD8 memory.

The full study reports these points: Rarefaction of sorted-subset datasets indicated incomplete sequencing despite the large sequencing depth. Because the study included only a small number of donors, the genetic and exposure-history diversity represented was limited. Estimated clonotype richness was generally larger for naive than for memory subsets. Pairwise subsampling indicated that sequencing depth was expected to affect the degree of clonotype sharing among donors. Compared with non-shared clonotypes, the clonotypes found in all four sorted-subset donors had higher generation probabilities. Across a few donors, 4.5% to 6.5% of naive CD4, roughly 3.3% of naive CD8, 2.3% of memory CD4, and roughly 0.41% of memory CD8 clonotypes were shared. Only blood was sampled, and tissue TCR repertoires likely differ from those in blood.

Donors were healthy HIV-negative adults with no recently reported acute infections or vaccinations. Only Caucasian adults living in Nashville, Tennessee, USA were represented among the donors. Magnetic negative selection was used to enrich CD4+ T cells, after which naive cells were positively selected on CD45RA and the negative fraction became the memory subset. Blood was obtained by leukapheresis, after which PBMCs were separated by Ficoll-Histopaque density gradient centrifugation and cryopreserved in liquid nitrogen vapor phase. Analytical flow cytometry was used to check the purity and quantity of every magnetically sorted T cell population. Genomic DNA was isolated from every sorted fraction and measured by UV absorbance on a Nanodrop 2000c. The junction carries 8 bases between V and J, which are trimmed by 2 bases and 7 bases respectively. From a lookup of the germline V gene (reference sequence), CDR1 and CDR2 are SSHAT and FNYEAQ. The CDR3, cysteine through phenylalanine, is 13 amino acids long. Only the CDR3 DNA is retained, 39 bases long and in frame from the first base.

TCR CDR3 regions were amplified from genomic DNA by multiplex PCR using the deep immunoSEQ assay. Extracted genomic DNA from each cell subset was spread evenly across all wells of several immunoSEQ 96-well plates, with each plate serving as a replicate. For sorted subsets, approximately 190 ng genomic DNA, equal to 25,000 to 35,000 T cell genomes, was loaded into each replicate PCR. Purified libraries were measured with a Qubit 3.0 fluorometer, size-checked on a Bioanalyzer 2100, and measured again with the KAPA Library Quantification kit. Every immunoSEQ 96-well plate was sequenced on a dedicated single-read 150-cycle Illumina NextSeq 550 flow cell. The authors processed their data as follows. Because the immunoSEQ output held only junctional sequences and lacked quality scores, the filtering could not match the filtering applied to full-length reads. To assign V/J genes and CDR3, sequences were annotated using PyIR, a Python wrapper for IgBLAST v1.9, with IMGT germline references. Reads were filtered out if the reads had weak V/J assignments (E-value above 1e-6), no CDR3, stop codons, out-of-frame junctions, or ambiguous translated residues. V3J clonotypes were defined by identical inferred V gene, J gene, and CDR3 amino acid sequence. To compute the percentage overlap between repertoires, the number of shared unique clonotypes was divided by the size of the smaller repertoire. RTK rarefaction, the Chao1 estimator, and Recon v2.1 estimates of unobserved clonotypes were used to assess repertoire richness. Generation probabilities for all TCRbeta clonotypes obtained by the gDNA method from a few donors were computed using OLGA. The immuneACCESS repertoire file appears here via TCRdb, limited to in-frame rearrangements. These files lack a portion of the clones; in checked studies, under half of the deficit traces to unresolved V genes, and the cause of the others is not known. V and J calls and clone size are given by that table; D and trimming were obtained from the DNA. This sample comprises around 2.5 million clones, roughly 93% of them detected only once. The ten most abundant clones make up around 0.37% of the sample.

The specimen sequenced was naive CD4+ T cells from PBMCs. The cell subset or site label here, explained by the study, means: CD45RA+ positively selected. The chain is made from TRBV7-7 and TRBJ2-2, with the D gene call left open. The sequence was collected from a man younger than 35 in good health. Some clones in this sample may be carry-over from other donors' samples. The CDR3 region reads CASSLLADGELFF. The DNA sequence follows: TGTGCCAGCAGCTTATTGGCCGACGGGGAGCTGTTTTTT.